These 27 T cell receptor beta chains share one sample of origin, sequenced in a study of T cell responses to AZD1222 COVID-19 vaccine. Clones were sequenced by immunoSEQ multiplex PCR, and TCRdb holds only the in-frame ones, with some missing. This repertoire shows some 140,000 clones, roughly 93% found once; its top ten account for roughly 7%. Sample: peripheral blood, taken 28 days after the second AZD1222 dose. Receptors were obtained from an adult who received the AZD1222 COVID-19 vaccine.

This chain uses TRBV11-2 with TRBJ1-6; D remains ambiguous. The CDR3 has 18 amino acids. Germline CDR1 reads SGHAT; CDR2 reads FQNNGV. The V end lost 5 bases, the J end lost 2 bases, and 19 bases lay between the germline ends. In DNA, the CDR3 is TGTGCCAGCAGCCCCTCCCTCACTGATGGGGCCTATAATTCACCCCTCCACTTT. This encodes CASSPSLTDGAYNSPLHF. The full variable domain, with the rest looked up from reference TRBV11-2 and TRBJ1-6, is EAGVAQSPRYKIIEKRQSVAFWCNPISGHATLYWYQQILGQGPKLLIQFQNNGVVDDSQLPKDRFSAERLKGVDSTLKIQPAKLEDSAVYLCASSPSLTDGAYNSPLHFGNGTRLTVT.

This clone was seen a single time. CDR3: CASSLRADTEAFF. CDR3 DNA sequence: TGTGCCAGCAGCTTGCGGGCGGACACTGAAGCTTTCTTT. The chain links TRBV11-2 to TRBJ1-1; D is uncertain. Germline loops: CDR1 SGHAT, CDR2 FQNNGV. This CDR3 contains 13 residues. V dropped 3 bases and J dropped 3 bases, with 8 bases sitting between them.

The gene calls are TRBV16 and TRBJ1-4, with a tentative D call TRBD1 (5 bases). The CDR3 contains 15 residues. Trimming left V 0 bases short and J 7 bases short, with 12 bases between. Per the germline V gene, CDR1 is KGHSY and CDR2 is FQNENV. The CDR3: CASSQSRGGGEKLFF. CDR3 nucleotide sequence: TGTGCCAGCAGCCAATCAAGGGGAGGCGGTGAAAAACTGTTTTTT.

The genes are TRBV5-8 and TRBJ1-1; no clear D gene. The CDR3 has 16 amino acids. Per germline, CDR1 SGHTS and CDR2 YDEGEE. This CDR3 is CASRNPGDQSNTEAFF. The CDR3 nucleotides are TGTGCGAGTCGCAACCCAGGAGACCAATCGAACACTGAAGCTTTCTTT.

The chain employs TRBV5-6 and TRBJ1-6; 8 bases match TRBD1. Trimming at V came to 1 base and at J to 10 bases, leaving 7 bases not matched to a gene. The CDR3 extends over 15 amino acids. CDR1 and CDR2 (germline): SGHDT, YYEEEE. CDR3 DNA: TGTGCCAGCAGCTTGTACAACAGGGGGGACTCACCCCTCCACTTT. It translates to CASSLYNRGDSPLHF.

The chain is built from TRBV2 and TRBJ2-1; D perhaps matches TRBD2 (5 bases). CDR3 length: 14 amino acids. Trimming took off 1 base at V and 9 bases at J, with 13 bases between the two ends. The germline V gene encodes CDR1 SNHLY and CDR2 FYNNEI. The DNA for the CDR3 is TGTGCCAGCAGTGAAGGCAGCCCCCGGGGTGAGCAGTTCTTC. It translates to CASSEGSPRGEQFF. Full variable domain (rest looked up from reference TRBV2 and TRBJ2-1): EPEVTQTPSHQVTQMGQEVILRCVPISNHLYFYWYRQILGQKVEFLVSFYNNEISEKSEIFDDQFSVERPDGSNFTLKIRSTKLEDSAMYFCASSEGSPRGEQFFGPGTRLTVL.

This chain connects TRBV10-3 to TRBJ1-6; 11 bases map to TRBD1. CDR1 and CDR2 (germline): ENHRY, SYGVKD. V shed 0 bases and J 5 bases; nucleotides not matched to a gene: 3. The CDR3 sequence is 17 residues long. CDR3 bases: TGTGCCATCAGTGAGTCCGCGGGACAGGGGGATAATTCACCCCTCCACTTT. Its protein product is CAISESAGQGDNSPLHF.

This clone was observed a handful of times. The genes are TRBV24-1 and TRBJ2-7; D perhaps matches TRBD2 (6 bases). The CDR3 loop spans 13 amino acids. The germline CDR1 and CDR2 sequences are KGHDR and SFDVKD. Trimming left V 10 bases short and J 0 bases short, with 12 bases between. CDR3 DNA sequence: TGTGCCACTCGGGGGAGCGACTCCTACGAGCAGTACTTC. Its protein product is CATRGSDSYEQYF.

The V and J genes are TRBV5-6 and TRBJ2-3; D not resolved. Germline V gene lookup returns CDR1 SGHDT and CDR2 YYEEEE. The CDR3 is 14 amino acids. Trimming stripped 1 base from V and 2 bases from J, with 8 bases between. The CDR3 DNA reads TGTGCCAGCAGCTTGATAGGCCTCACAGATACGCAGTATTTT. Translated: CASSLIGLTDTQYF. The full variable domain, its missing parts supplied by reference TRBV5-6 and TRBJ2-3, is DAGVTQSPTHLIKTRGQQVTLRCSPKSGHDTVSWYQQALGQGPQFIFQYYEEEERQRGNFPDRFSGHQFPNYSSELNVNALLLGDSALYLCASSLIGLTDTQYFGPGTRLTVL.

In this sample, this clone turned up once. V is TRBV28 and J is TRBJ2-3; a possible D gene is TRBD1 (6 bases). This CDR3 has 13 residues. CDR1 is MDHEN and CDR2 is SYDVKM in the germline V gene. V was trimmed by 6 bases and J by 1 base, leaving 8 bases between them. CDR3 DNA sequence: TGTGCCAGCAGGGGGGCCCGCACAGATACGCAGTATTTT. The encoded protein is CASRGARTDTQYF.

This chain uses TRBV4-3 with TRBJ1-1; D unresolved. Looked up from germline, CDR1 is LGHNA and CDR2 is YSLEER. The CDR3 sequence is 13 residues long. V was cut by 4 bases and J by 4 bases, with 10 bases left in between. CDR3 nucleotide sequence: TGCGCCAGCAGCCTAGAGGATGGCACTGAAGCTTTCTTT. Translated: CASSLEDGTEAFF.

The V gene is TRBV5-1, the J gene TRBJ2-2, with a tentative D call TRBD1 (8 bases). Germline assignment: CDR1 SGHRS and CDR2 YFSETQ. The CDR3 totals 15 residues. The V end lost 3 bases, the J end lost 6 bases, and 15 bases lay between the germline ends. The CDR3 region is CASSSNTGGAGELFF. CDR3 nucleotide sequence: TGCGCCAGCAGCTCCAACACAGGGGGGGCCGGGGAGCTGTTTTTT.

A remark on this clone: Other nucleotide sequences from this sample produce the same CDR3. The chain couples TRBV4-2 to TRBJ1-1; tentatively, D is TRBD1 (5 bases). There are 12 residues in the CDR3. Germline CDR1 and CDR2: LGHNA and YNFKEQ. V was shortened by 0 bases and J by 14 bases, with 13 bases between the two germline ends. This CDR3 is CASSQDRGVAFF. The CDR3 DNA sequence: TGTGCCAGCAGCCAAGATAGAGGGGTGGCGTTCTTT.

The chain links TRBV28 to TRBJ2-2; possibly TRBD1 for D (6 bases). Trimming removed 4 bases at V and 0 bases at J, with 15 bases between. Germline V gene lookup returns CDR1 MDHEN and CDR2 SYDVKM. The CDR3 consists of 17 residues. In DNA form, the CDR3 reads TGTGCCAGCAGTTACTCGCTACAGGGAGCGAACACCGGGGAGCTGTTTTTT. Its translation is CASSYSLQGANTGELFF.

The chain recombines TRBV7-2 with TRBJ1-4; D ambiguous. CDR3 length: 18 residues. Between the trimmed V and J ends, which lost 2 bases and 3 bases, there was a span of 19 bases. Germline V CDR1 and CDR2: SGHTA, FQGNSA. The CDR3 DNA sequence: TGTGCCAGCAGCTTATTTGTAAGCCGGATGGTACCTAATGAAAAACTGTTTTTT. Translating it yields CASSLFVSRMVPNEKLFF.

The chain employs TRBV28 and TRBJ1-5; tentatively, D is TRBD1 (6 bases). Looked up from germline, CDR1 is MDHEN and CDR2 is SYDVKM. V was cut by 6 bases and J by 7 bases, with 19 bases left in between. The CDR3 runs to 15 residues. The CDR3 loop reads CASRSDSQLPQPQHF. CDR3 DNA: TGTGCCAGCAGATCGGACAGCCAGCTTCCGCAGCCCCAGCATTTT.

The rearrangement uses TRBV6-5 and TRBJ1-2, with D unclear. Deletions cut 7 bases from V and 1 base from J, with 13 bases between. CDR1 and CDR2 from the germline V gene are MNHEY and SVGAGI. The CDR3 is 14 amino acids. The CDR3 nucleotides read TGTGCCAGCAACTTCGGCCCCTTTAACTATGGCTACACCTTC. It translates to CASNFGPFNYGYTF.

The chain has TRBV19 and TRBJ2-5; TRBD1 aligns across 9 bases. The trim removed 4 bases at V and 5 bases at J, leaving 5 bases unmatched. This CDR3 has 14 amino acids. Looked up from germline, CDR1 is LNHDA and CDR2 is SQIVND (reference sequence). CDR3 nucleotides: TGTGCCAGTAGTAAACAGGGGGCGCGGGAGACCCAGTACTTC. It specifies CASSKQGARETQYF.

The V and J genes are TRBV4-2 and TRBJ1-5, with 7 bases that match TRBD1. The V gene's germline CDR1 is LGHNA and CDR2 YNFKEQ. The CDR3 length is 15 residues. V was pared by 0 bases and J by 4 bases, with 3 bases of the junction left unmatched. CDR3 amino acids: CASSQDQGVNQPQHF. Written as DNA, the CDR3 is TGTGCCAGCAGCCAAGATCAGGGGGTTAATCAGCCCCAGCATTTT.

In DNA form, the CDR3 reads TGTGCCTGGAGTGTATCGGTGGGGAGAGGGAGTGGCTACACCTTC. Residues: CAWSVSVGRGSGYTF. The V call is TRBV30, the J call TRBJ1-2, with D unresolved. The CDR3 runs 15 residues. V was pared by 0 bases and J by 7 bases, with 18 bases between. Per germline, CDR1 GTSNPN and CDR2 SVGIG (reference sequence).

The chain is built from TRBV3-1 (or the pseudogene TRBV3-2) and TRBJ1-6; D is possibly TRBD1 (6 bases). Germline loops: CDR1 LGHDT, CDR2 YNNKEL (reference sequence). The CDR3 consists of 17 residues. V was clipped by 3 bases and J by 10 bases, with 22 bases between them. CDR3 in DNA: TGTGCCAGCAGCCAGGGTATGGGGGCCCGCTATTTATCACCCCTCCACTTT. This translates into CASSQGMGARYLSPLHF.

The rearrangement links TRBV4-3 to TRBJ1-4; TRBD1 matches 9 bases. The CDR3 sequence is 16 residues long. From germline, CDR1 is LGHNA and CDR2 YSLEER. V dropped 0 bases and J dropped 8; count of bases not matched to a gene: 7. CDR3 amino acids: CASSQDRGTGNEKLFF. The DNA for the CDR3 is TGCGCCAGCAGCCAAGATCGGGGGACAGGGAACGAAAAACTGTTTTTT.

In its sample, this clone was seen once. The chain carries TRBV6-1 and TRBJ1-5; D ambiguous. The CDR3 extends over 13 amino acids. Germline CDR1 and CDR2: MNHNS and SASEGT. Trimming left V 2 bases short and J 6 bases short, with 8 bases between. The CDR3 nucleotides read TGTGCCAGCAGTGAATACGAGGGTCAGCCCCAGCATTTT. Translation gives CASSEYEGQPQHF.

The chain couples TRBV6-6 to TRBJ1-2; no firm D call. V lost 11 bases, J lost 4 bases, and 17 bases lay in between. The CDR3 spans 13 residues. Germline-derived CDR1 and CDR2 are MNHNY and SVGAGI (reference sequence). This chain's CDR3 is CAAFDSDGYGYTF. The DNA for the CDR3 is TGTGCCGCCTTCGATTCGGACGGCTATGGCTACACCTTC.

The gene calls are TRBV5-1 and TRBJ1-2; perhaps TRBD1 as D (6 bases). V was cut by 0 bases and J by 7 bases, with 13 bases left in between. Germline values: CDR1 SGHRS, CDR2 YFSETQ. The CDR3 covers 14 residues. The CDR3 DNA reads TGCGCCAGCAGCTTGGATGGGGGCCGGAGTGGCTACACCTTC. Translated: CASSLDGGRSGYTF.

Turning to this clone: The junction does not match germline at one end; this may be a read error. CDR3 nucleotide sequence: TGTGCTAGCAGCTTGGGGACAGGCAACACCGGGGAGCTGTTTTTT. It translates to CASSLGTGNTGELFF. The rearrangement joins TRBV7-7 to TRBJ2-2; 8 bases are a match to TRBD1. The germline V gene encodes CDR1 SSHAT and CDR2 FNYEAQ (reference sequence). The CDR3 consists of 15 residues. Supplemented by reference TRBV7-7 and TRBJ2-2, the full variable domain reads GAGVSQSPRYKVTKRGQDVTLRCDPISSHATLYWYQQALGQGPEFLTYFNYEAQPDKSGLPSDRFSAERPEGSISTLTIQRTEQRDSAMYRCASSLGTGNTGELFFGEGSRLTVL.

This chain uses TRBV4-1 with TRBJ1-5, with D maybe TRBD1 (5 bases). Germline values: CDR1 MGHRA, CDR2 YSYEKL. The CDR3 runs 15 residues. Trimming removed 3 bases at V and 0 bases at J, with 9 bases between. The CDR3 DNA is TGCGCCAGCAGCCAGCAGGGATATAGCAATCAGCCCCAGCATTTT. Protein product: CASSQQGYSNQPQHF.